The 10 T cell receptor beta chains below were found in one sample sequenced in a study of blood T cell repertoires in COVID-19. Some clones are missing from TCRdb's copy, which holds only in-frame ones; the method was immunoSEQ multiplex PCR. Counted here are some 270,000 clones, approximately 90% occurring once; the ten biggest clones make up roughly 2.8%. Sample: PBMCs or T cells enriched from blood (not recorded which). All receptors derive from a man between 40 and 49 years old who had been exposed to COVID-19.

CDR3 protein: CASSYSNTGTSVTGELFF. CDR3 nucleotide sequence: TGTGCCAGCAGTTATTCAAATACCGGGACTAGCGTCACCGGGGAGCTGTTTTTT. The chain recombines TRBV6-2 or TRBV6-3 with TRBJ2-2; 10 bases match TRBD2. The CDR3 is made up of 18 amino acids. Germline V CDR1 and CDR2: MNHEY, SVGEGT. Trimming removed 3 bases from V and 4 bases from J; junction bases left unmatched: 11.

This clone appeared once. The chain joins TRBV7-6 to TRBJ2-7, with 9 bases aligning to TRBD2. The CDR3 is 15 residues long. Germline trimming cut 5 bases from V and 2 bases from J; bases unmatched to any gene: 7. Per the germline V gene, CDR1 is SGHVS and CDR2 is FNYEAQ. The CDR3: CASSRSGSFPYEQYF. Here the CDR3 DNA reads TGTGCCAGCAGCCGTAGCGGGAGTTTCCCCTACGAGCAGTACTTC.

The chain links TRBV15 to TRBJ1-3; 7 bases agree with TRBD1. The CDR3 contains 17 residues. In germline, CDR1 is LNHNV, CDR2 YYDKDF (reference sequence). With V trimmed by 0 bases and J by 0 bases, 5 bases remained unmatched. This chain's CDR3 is CATSRDVRDSSGNTIYF. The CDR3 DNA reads TGTGCCACCAGCAGAGATGTCCGGGACAGCTCTGGAAACACCATATATTTT.

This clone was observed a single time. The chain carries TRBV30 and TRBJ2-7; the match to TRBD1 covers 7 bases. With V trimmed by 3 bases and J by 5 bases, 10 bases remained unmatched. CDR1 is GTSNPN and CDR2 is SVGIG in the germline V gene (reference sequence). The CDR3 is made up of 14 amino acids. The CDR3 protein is CAWRDTGDGDEQYF. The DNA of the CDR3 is TGTGCCTGGAGGGACACAGGGGATGGGGACGAGCAGTACTTC.

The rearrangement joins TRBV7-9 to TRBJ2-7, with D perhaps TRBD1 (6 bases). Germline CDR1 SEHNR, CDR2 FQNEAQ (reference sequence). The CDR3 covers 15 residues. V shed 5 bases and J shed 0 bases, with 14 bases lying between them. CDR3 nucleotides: TGTGCCAGCAGCCCCCCGGACAGTCTCTCCTACGAGCAGTACTTC. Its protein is CASSPPDSLSYEQYF.

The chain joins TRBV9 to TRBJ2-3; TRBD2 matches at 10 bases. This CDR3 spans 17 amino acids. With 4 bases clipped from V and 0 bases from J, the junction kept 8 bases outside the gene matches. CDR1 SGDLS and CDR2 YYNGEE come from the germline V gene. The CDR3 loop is CASSKGLALASTDTQYF. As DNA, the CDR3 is TGTGCCAGCAGCAAGGGACTAGCGCTTGCTAGCACAGATACGCAGTATTTT. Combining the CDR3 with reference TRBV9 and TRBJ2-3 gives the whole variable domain DSGVTQTPKHLITATGQRVTLRCSPRSGDLSVYWYQQSLDQGLQFLIQYYNGEERAKGNILERFSAQQFPDLHSELNLSSLELGDSALYFCASSKGLALASTDTQYFGPGTRLTVL.

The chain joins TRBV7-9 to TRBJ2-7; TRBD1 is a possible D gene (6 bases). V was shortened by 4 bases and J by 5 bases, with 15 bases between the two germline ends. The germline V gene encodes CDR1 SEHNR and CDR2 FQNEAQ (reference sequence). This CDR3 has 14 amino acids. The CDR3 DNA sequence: TGTGCCAGCAGCTCCTACAGGGTCGGGAACGAGCAGTACTTC. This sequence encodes CASSSYRVGNEQYF.

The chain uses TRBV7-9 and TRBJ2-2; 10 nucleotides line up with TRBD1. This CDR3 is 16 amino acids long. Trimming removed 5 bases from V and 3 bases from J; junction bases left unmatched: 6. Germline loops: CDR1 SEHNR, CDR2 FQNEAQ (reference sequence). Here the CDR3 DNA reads TGTGCCAGCAGCCCTGGGACAGGGGACCACACCGGGGAGCTGTTTTTT. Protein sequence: CASSPGTGDHTGELFF.

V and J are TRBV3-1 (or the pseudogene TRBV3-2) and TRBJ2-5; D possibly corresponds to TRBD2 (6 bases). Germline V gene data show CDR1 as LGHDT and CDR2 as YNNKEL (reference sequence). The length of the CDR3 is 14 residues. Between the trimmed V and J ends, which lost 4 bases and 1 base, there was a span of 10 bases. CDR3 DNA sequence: TGTGCCAGCAGCCCTAGGGACTTCCAAGAGACCCAGTACTTC. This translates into CASSPRDFQETQYF.

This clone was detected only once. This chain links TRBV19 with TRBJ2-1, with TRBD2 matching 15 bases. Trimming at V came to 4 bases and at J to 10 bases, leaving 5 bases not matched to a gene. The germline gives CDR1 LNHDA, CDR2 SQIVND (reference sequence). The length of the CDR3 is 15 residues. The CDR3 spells CASSKGLAGGLEQFF. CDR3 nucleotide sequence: TGTGCCAGTAGTAAGGGACTAGCGGGAGGCTTAGAGCAGTTCTTC.